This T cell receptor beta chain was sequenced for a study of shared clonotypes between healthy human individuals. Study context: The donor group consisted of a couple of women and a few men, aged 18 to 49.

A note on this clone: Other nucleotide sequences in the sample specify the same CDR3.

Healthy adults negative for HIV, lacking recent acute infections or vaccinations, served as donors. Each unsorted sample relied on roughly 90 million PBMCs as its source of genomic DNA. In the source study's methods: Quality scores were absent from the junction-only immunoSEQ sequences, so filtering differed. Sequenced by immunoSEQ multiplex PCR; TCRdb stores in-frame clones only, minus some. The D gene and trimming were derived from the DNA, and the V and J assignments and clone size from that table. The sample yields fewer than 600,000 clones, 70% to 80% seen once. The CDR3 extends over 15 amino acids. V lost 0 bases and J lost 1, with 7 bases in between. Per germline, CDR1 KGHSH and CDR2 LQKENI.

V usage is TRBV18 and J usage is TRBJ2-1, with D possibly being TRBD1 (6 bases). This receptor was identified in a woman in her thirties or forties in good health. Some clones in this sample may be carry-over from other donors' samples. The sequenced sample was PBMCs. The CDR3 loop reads CASSPPQGSYNEQFF. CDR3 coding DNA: TGTGCCAGCTCACCACCTCAGGGGTCCTACAATGAGCAGTTCTTC.